This TCR beta chain emerged from a study of cytomegalovirus exposure and HLA in healthy donors. About this clone: What it binds is unknown.

In germline, CDR1 is MDHEN, CDR2 SYDVKM. V lost 7 bases and J lost 8, with 14 bases in between. This CDR3 comprises 12 residues. Points from the study as a whole: The study listed 150 to 200 cytomegalovirus-associated TCR beta chains.

Libraries were prepared by immunoSEQ multiplex PCR; TCRdb keeps only in-frame clonotypes and omits some of them. The data show under 150,000 clones, around 88% seen once. The donors were members of the roughly 120-subject validation cohort (separate from the roughly 670-subject first cohort). This TCR derives from a woman younger than 30 in good health and CMV-seropositive. The sequenced sample consisted of PBMCs. The gene calls are TRBV28 and TRBJ1-1; a weak D match, TRBD1 (6 bases). CDR3 in amino acids: CASTEGGPEAFF. The CDR3 DNA reads TGTGCCAGCACCGAAGGGGGTCCAGAAGCTTTCTTT. Full variable domain (rest looked up from reference TRBV28 and TRBJ1-1): DVKVTQSSRYLVKRTGEKVFLECVQDMDHENMFWYRQDPGLGLRLIYFSYDVKMKEKGDIPEGYSVSREKKERFSLILESASTNQTSMYLCASTEGGPEAFFGQGTRLTVV.